The 2 T cell receptor beta chains below were found in one sample sequenced in a study of CXCR3-negative and CXCR3-positive naive CD8 T cells. Study results and limitations: Comparison of naive cells showed more hydrophobic TRB CDR3s in CXCR3-positive than in CXCR3-negative naive cells.

No antigen has been assigned to these receptors. UMI labels and 5' RACE were used to prepare the TRB cDNA libraries. From the 5' RACE reads, TCRdb lists one entry per CDR3 protein and no DNA. The table for this sample gives about 98,000 distinct CDR3 sequences. The source material was naive CXCR3+ CD8+ T cells from blood. Subset meaning: CD45RO-CCR7+CD27+CD95- naive CD8+ T cells expressing CXCR3 (TNR3+). Every receptor here comes from a human donor in good health. Some clones in this sample may be carry-over from other donors' samples.

The chain is built from TRBV7-6 and TRBJ2-7; the TRBD2 assignment by TCRdb is unverifiable without DNA. Germline values: CDR1 SGHVS, CDR2 FNYEAQ. CDR3 length: 14 residues. This CDR3 reads CASSARDYTYEQYF.

This chain joins TRBV12-3 or TRBV12-4 and TRBJ2-5; the D gene TCRdb calls, TRBD1, cannot be checked with no DNA. This CDR3 is built from 16 residues. The CDR3 protein is CASSPHDPRGWETQYF.